The 5 T cell receptor beta chains below were found in one sample sequenced in a study of OX40 agonist ivuxolimab in advanced cancers. The repertoire was sequenced with immunoSEQ multiplex PCR; TCRdb's copy has only in-frame clones and lacks some. Counted here are some 50,000 clones, about 89% occurring once; the ten biggest clones make up about a third. The sample in question was CD4+ or CD8+ T cells sorted from blood, obtained in a trial of the OX40 agonist ivuxolimab. Every receptor here comes from an adult with an advanced solid tumor such as melanoma, head and neck, liver or kidney cancer.

The V call is TRBV13, the J call TRBJ1-1; maybe TRBD1 (6 bases). The V and J ends lost 4 bases and 7 bases respectively, with 19 bases between them. The CDR3 loop spans 15 amino acids. Looked up from germline, CDR1 is PRHDT and CDR2 is FYEKMQ (reference sequence). The chain's CDR3 is CASSSEGGPVNEAFF. The CDR3 region has the DNA TGTGCCAGCAGCTCGGAAGGGGGACCCGTCAATGAAGCTTTCTTT.

This rearrangement joins TRBV2 to TRBJ1-1; D is uncertain. Germline V gene sequence: CDR1 SNHLY, CDR2 FYNNEI. The V end was cut by 7 bases, the J end by 0 bases, with 9 bases between. The CDR3 extends over 13 amino acids. Written as DNA, the CDR3 is TGTGCCAGCAATGGGGAGATGAACACTGAAGCTTTCTTT. This translates into CASNGEMNTEAFF.

The rearrangement links TRBV6-5 to TRBJ1-4, with D possibly TRBD1 on 5 matching bases. There are 14 residues in the CDR3. In germline, CDR1 is MNHEY, CDR2 SVGAGI. With 6 bases removed from V and 8 bases from J, the gap between germline ends came to 16 bases. The CDR3 DNA follows: TGTGCCAGCAGCAAGAGGGGCAGTTGGGAAAAACTGTTTTTT. Encoded protein: CASSKRGSWEKLFF.

This clone was observed once. The genes are TRBV19 and TRBJ2-3; the match to TRBD2 covers 7 bases. The CDR3 length is 14 residues. Germline lookup yields CDR1 LNHDA and CDR2 SQIVND (reference sequence). The trim removed 6 bases at V and 5 bases at J, leaving 8 bases unmatched. For the CDR3, the DNA is TGTGCCAGTAGGCCGCGGGGGTTGGGAGATACGCAGTATTTT. It codes for CASRPRGLGDTQYF.

This chain connects TRBV5-1 to TRBJ2-5; 12 nucleotides match TRBD1. The CDR3 has 19 residues. Germline lookup yields CDR1 SGHRS and CDR2 YFSETQ. J was trimmed by 2 bases and V by 1 base; bases with no gene match: 12. CDR3 DNA sequence: TGCGCCAGCAGCTTGCCGGGACAGGGGGCTGGCGGGGAGCAAGAGACCCAGTACTTC. This encodes CASSLPGQGAGGEQETQYF.